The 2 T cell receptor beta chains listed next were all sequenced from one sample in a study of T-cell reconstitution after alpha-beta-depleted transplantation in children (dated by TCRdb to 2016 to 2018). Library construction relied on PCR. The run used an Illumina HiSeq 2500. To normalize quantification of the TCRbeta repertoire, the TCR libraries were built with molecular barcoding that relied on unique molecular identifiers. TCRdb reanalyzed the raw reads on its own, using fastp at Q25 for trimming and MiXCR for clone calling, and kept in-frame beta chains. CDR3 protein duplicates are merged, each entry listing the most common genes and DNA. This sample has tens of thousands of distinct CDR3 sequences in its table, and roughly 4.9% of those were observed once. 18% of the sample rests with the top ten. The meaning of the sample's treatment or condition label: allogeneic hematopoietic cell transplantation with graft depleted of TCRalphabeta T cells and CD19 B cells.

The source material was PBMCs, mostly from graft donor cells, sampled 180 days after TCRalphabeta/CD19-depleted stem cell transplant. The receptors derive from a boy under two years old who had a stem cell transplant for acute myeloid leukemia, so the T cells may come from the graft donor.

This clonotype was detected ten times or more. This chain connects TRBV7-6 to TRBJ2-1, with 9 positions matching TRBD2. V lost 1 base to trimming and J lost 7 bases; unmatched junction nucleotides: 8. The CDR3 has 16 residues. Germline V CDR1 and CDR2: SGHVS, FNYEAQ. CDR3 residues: CASSLGRASGRNEQFF. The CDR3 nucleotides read TGTGCCAGCAGCTTAGGTCGGGCGAGCGGGAGGAATGAGCAGTTCTTC.

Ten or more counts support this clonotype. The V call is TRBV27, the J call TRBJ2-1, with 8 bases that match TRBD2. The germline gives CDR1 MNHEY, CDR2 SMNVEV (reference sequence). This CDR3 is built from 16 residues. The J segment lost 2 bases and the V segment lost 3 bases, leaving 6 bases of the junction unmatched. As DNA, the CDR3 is TGTGCCAGCAGTTTGTTCGGGGGGGCCACCTACAATGAGCAGTTCTTC. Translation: CASSLFGGATYNEQFF.